The 20 T cell receptor beta chains below were found in one sample sequenced in a study of T cell changes during pregnancy in multiple sclerosis. The table came from immunoSEQ multiplex PCR; TCRdb's copy has only in-frame clones and leaves some out. The data show 60,000 to 65,000 clones, 80% to 95% seen once. This material consisted of peripheral blood, taken in the second trimester of pregnancy. The receptors shown here come from a female donor with multiple sclerosis, enrolled in a pregnancy study.

V usage is TRBV27 and J usage is TRBJ1-2, with D tentatively TRBD1 (6 bases). The CDR3 is 13 residues long. Trimming cost V 2 bases and J 2 bases, with 6 bases left between them. Germline CDR1 is MNHEY and CDR2 is SMNVEV (reference sequence). CDR3 loop: CASSLGGNYGYTF. Written as DNA, the CDR3 is TGTGCCAGCAGTTTAGGGGGCAACTATGGCTACACCTTC.

The V call is TRBV2, the J call TRBJ1-5; the match to TRBD1 covers 10 bases. The V and J ends lost 1 base and 5 bases, in that order; junction bases with no gene match: 2. This CDR3 region has 15 residues. Per germline, CDR1 SNHLY and CDR2 FYNNEI. CDR3 in amino acids: CASSEVTGGDQPQHF. CDR3 sequence (DNA): TGTGCCAGCAGTGAAGTGACAGGGGGCGATCAGCCCCAGCATTTT. The variable domain in full, with the rest retrieved from reference TRBV2 and TRBJ1-5, is EPEVTQTPSHQVTQMGQEVILRCVPISNHLYFYWYRQILGQKVEFLVSFYNNEISEKSEIFDDQFSVERPDGSNFTLKIRSTKLEDSAMYFCASSEVTGGDQPQHFGDGTRLSIL.

This chain uses TRBV4-1 with TRBJ2-7, with D hard to call. V dropped 5 bases and J dropped 2 bases, with 19 bases sitting between them. This CDR3 region has 16 residues. Per germline, CDR1 MGHRA and CDR2 YSYEKL. Written as DNA, the CDR3 is TGCGCCAGCAGCTTCCCTCTAGTTCGAGAAACCTACGAGCAGTACTTC. Residues: CASSFPLVRETYEQYF.

J is TRBJ2-5 and V is TRBV25-1, with a weak D call TRBD1 (6 bases). Trimming pared 2 bases from V and 5 bases from J, leaving 18 bases between. There are 16 residues in the CDR3. Per the germline V gene, CDR1 is MGHDK and CDR2 is SYGVNS. Here the CDR3 reads CASSERGRGSMETQYF. The CDR3 DNA follows: TGTGCCAGCAGTGAAAGAGGCAGGGGAAGTATGGAGACCCAGTACTTC.

This chain connects TRBV7-2 to TRBJ1-4, with no clear D. The CDR3 has 15 residues. Between the trimmed V and J ends, which lost 5 bases and 1 base, there was a span of 11 bases. Per germline, CDR1 SGHTA and CDR2 FQGNSA. The CDR3 DNA reads TGTGCCAGCAGCCGACCGACGGGAACTAATGAAAAACTGTTTTTT. Translating it yields CASSRPTGTNEKLFF. The full variable domain, in which reference TRBV7-2 and TRBJ1-4 provide the parts outside the CDR3, is GAGVSQSPSNKVTEKGKDVELRCDPISGHTALYWYRQSLGQGLEFLIYFQGNSAPDKSGLPSDRFSAERTGGSVSTLTIQRTQQEDSAVYLCASSRPTGTNEKLFFGSGTQLSVL.

This chain connects TRBV29-1 to TRBJ1-1, with 10 nucleotides matching TRBD1. J was trimmed by 2 bases and V by 6 bases; bases with no gene match: 6. Per germline, CDR1 SQVTM and CDR2 ANQGSEA. The CDR3 is made up of 14 amino acids. The CDR3 is CSVSGTGANTEAFF. For the CDR3, the DNA is TGCAGCGTCTCCGGGACAGGGGCTAACACTGAAGCTTTCTTT.

This chain connects TRBV6-6 to TRBJ2-7; D not certain. The germline V gene has CDR1 MNHNY and CDR2 SVGAGI (reference sequence). CDR3 length: 14 amino acids. V was shortened by 2 bases and J by 1 base, with 9 bases between the two germline ends. CDR3 in DNA: TGTGCCAGCAGTTACGAGGCCGGGTCCTACGAGCAGTACTTC. This sequence encodes CASSYEAGSYEQYF.

The rearrangement joins TRBV18 to TRBJ2-5; 7 bases line up with TRBD2. The V gene's germline CDR1 is KGHSH and CDR2 LQKENI. The trim removed 2 bases at V and 3 bases at J, leaving 6 bases unmatched. The length of the CDR3 is 15 residues. In nucleotides, the CDR3 is TGTGCCAGCTCACCATTCAGCCTAGCGGAAGAGACCCAGTACTTC. Protein product: CASSPFSLAEETQYF.

The rearrangement joins TRBV4-1 to TRBJ1-1, with D tentatively TRBD1 (5 bases). The V gene's germline CDR1 is MGHRA and CDR2 YSYEKL. The V end lost 5 bases, the J end lost 1 base, and 20 bases lay between the germline ends. The CDR3 loop spans 17 amino acids. Written as DNA, the CDR3 is TGCGCCAGCAGCGTTGGTTGGGGGGTGGTGGGGAACACTGAAGCTTTCTTT. This encodes CASSVGWGVVGNTEAFF.

CDR3 sequence: CASSQGYTDTQYF. For the CDR3, the DNA is TGTGCCAGCAGCCAAGGTTATACAGATACGCAGTATTTT. The chain uses TRBV14 and TRBJ2-3; no clear D. Germline V gene sequence: CDR1 SGHDN, CDR2 FVKESK. This CDR3 has 13 residues. V was shortened by 1 base and J by 3 bases, with 5 bases between the two germline ends.

The rearrangement joins TRBV25-1 to TRBJ2-3; 7 bases are shared with TRBD1. The CDR3 totals 15 residues. Germline V gene lookup returns CDR1 MGHDK and CDR2 SYGVNS. V shed 8 bases and J 0 bases; nucleotides not matched to a gene: 8. The CDR3 DNA follows: TGTGCCAGCCCTAGGGGGCAGGGAAGCACAGATACGCAGTATTTT. This sequence encodes CASPRGQGSTDTQYF.

This clone has just a few counts. Other DNA sequences in this sample translate to the same CDR3. The V and J genes are TRBV28 and TRBJ2-5, with D maybe TRBD2 (6 bases). The CDR3 runs to 13 residues. The V gene's germline CDR1 is MDHEN and CDR2 SYDVKM. V dropped 6 bases and J dropped 1 base, with 9 bases sitting between them. CDR3: CASRGTFQETQYF. The CDR3 DNA sequence: TGTGCCAGCAGGGGGACTTTCCAAGAGACCCAGTACTTC.

Only a few counts were recorded for this clone. The chain joins TRBV29-1 to TRBJ1-5, with D unclear. Germline lookup yields CDR1 SQVTM and CDR2 ANQGSEA. The CDR3 covers 13 residues. Trimming stripped 4 bases from V and 7 bases from J, with 14 bases between. The CDR3 sequence: CSVVDSGYQPQHF. CDR3 bases: TGCAGCGTTGTGGACTCTGGGTACCAGCCCCAGCATTTT. The variable domain in full, completed from reference TRBV29-1 and TRBJ1-5, reads SAVISQKPSRDICQRGTSLTIQCQVDSQVTMMFWYRQQPGQSLTLIATANQGSEATYESGFVIDKFPISRPNLTFSTLTVSNMSPEDSSIYLCSVVDSGYQPQHFGDGTRLSIL.

This sequence joins TRBV2 and TRBJ2-5; 11 nucleotides agree with TRBD2. The CDR3 extends over 17 amino acids. V shed 3 bases, J shed 5 bases, and the junction held 11 bases outside the gene matches. The germline V gene encodes CDR1 SNHLY and CDR2 FYNNEI. The CDR3 coding sequence is TGTGCCAGCAGTGATCCGGGACTAGCGGCCGTCCGGGAGACCCAGTACTTC. Protein sequence: CASSDPGLAAVRETQYF.

The chain recombines TRBV2 with TRBJ2-3; 10 positions agree with TRBD2. The V gene end was trimmed by 7 bases and the J gene end by 2 bases; junction bases not matched to a gene: 6. The germline V gene has CDR1 SNHLY and CDR2 FYNNEI. This CDR3 has 15 residues. CDR3 amino acids: CASTRTSGYTDTQYF. For the CDR3, the DNA is TGTGCCAGCACCCGGACTAGCGGTTACACAGATACGCAGTATTTT. The variable domain in full, completed from reference TRBV2 and TRBJ2-3, reads EPEVTQTPSHQVTQMGQEVILRCVPISNHLYFYWYRQILGQKVEFLVSFYNNEISEKSEIFDDQFSVERPDGSNFTLKIRSTKLEDSAMYFCASTRTSGYTDTQYFGPGTRLTVL.

This rearrangement joins TRBV5-6 to TRBJ1-6; possibly TRBD1 for D (6 bases). Germline CDR1 and CDR2: SGHDT and YYEEEE. The germline V and J ends were trimmed by 0 bases and 0 bases, with 10 bases remaining between them. This CDR3 spans 17 amino acids. CDR3 sequence reads: CASSLVRGSSYNSPLHF. The CDR3 DNA reads TGTGCCAGCAGCTTGGTTAGGGGGAGCTCCTATAATTCACCCCTCCACTTT.

The chain uses TRBV19 and TRBJ1-4; unclear D gene. This CDR3 is built from 15 residues. CDR1 is LNHDA and CDR2 is SQIVND in the germline V gene (reference sequence). Trimming removed 2 bases at V and 3 bases at J, with 10 bases between. CDR3 DNA sequence: TGTGCCAGTAGTATACCCCCGCCGGCTAATGAAAAACTGTTTTTT. This encodes CASSIPPPANEKLFF.

The chain joins TRBV9 to TRBJ2-3; 13 bases line up with TRBD2. Germline V gene sequence: CDR1 SGDLS, CDR2 YYNGEE. Trimming removed 2 bases from V and 1 base from J; junction bases left unmatched: 1. The length of the CDR3 is 16 residues. CDR3 coding DNA: TGTGCCAGCAGCGTGGGGACTAGCGGGGGCACAGATACGCAGTATTTT. This gives the protein CASSVGTSGGTDTQYF.

V usage is TRBV10-1 and J usage is TRBJ1-1, with a possible D match to TRBD1 (6 bases). The V gene's germline CDR1 is WNHNN and CDR2 SYGVQD (reference sequence). V shed 0 bases and J shed 6 bases, with 14 bases lying between them. The CDR3 has 15 amino acids. The CDR3 is CASSESTGTYAEAFF. CDR3 coding DNA: TGCGCCAGCAGTGAGTCGACCGGGACATACGCTGAAGCTTTCTTT.

This chain uses TRBV9 with TRBJ2-3; 12 positions agree with TRBD2. Germline V gene lookup returns CDR1 SGDLS and CDR2 YYNGEE. The junction had 9 bases not matched to a gene; V was cut back by 4 bases and J by 6 bases. The CDR3 runs to 16 residues. The CDR3 coding sequence is TGTGCCAGCAGCCCCAGACTAGCGGGAGTCCCCGATACGCAGTATTTT. Its protein is CASSPRLAGVPDTQYF.